This T cell receptor beta chain was captured by sequencing in a study of CD8 T cells in ankylosing spondylitis. Germline-derived CDR1 and CDR2 are SGHAT and FQDESV (reference sequence). This CDR3 contains 13 residues. V was pared by 4 bases and J by 2 bases, with 9 bases between. TCRdb re-analysed the 5' RACE reads in MiXCR, keeping a single row per CDR3 protein. Among 500,000 to 550,000 distinct CDR3 sequences listed, about 13% were seen once. General study results and limits: In synovial fluid and blood from reactive arthritis, some motif variants were previously reported. Within peripheral blood, clones linked to disease were CD8+ and relatively rare. Disease-linked clones reportedly concentrated significantly in matched ankylosing spondylitis synovial fluid. Characteristic of ankylosing spondylitis blood, it appeared, was a TCR beta motif comprising roughly 8 highly homologous variants.

With regard to this clonotype: Antigen unknown.

What was sequenced was blood, either unsorted or a sorted T cell fraction (not recorded which). The TCR sequence derives from a male donor with ankylosing spondylitis. J is TRBJ2-7 and V is TRBV11-1; D ambiguous. As DNA, the CDR3 is TGTGCCAGCAGCTCACCTCCCGCCTACGAGCAGTACTTC. As protein: CASSSPPAYEQYF.